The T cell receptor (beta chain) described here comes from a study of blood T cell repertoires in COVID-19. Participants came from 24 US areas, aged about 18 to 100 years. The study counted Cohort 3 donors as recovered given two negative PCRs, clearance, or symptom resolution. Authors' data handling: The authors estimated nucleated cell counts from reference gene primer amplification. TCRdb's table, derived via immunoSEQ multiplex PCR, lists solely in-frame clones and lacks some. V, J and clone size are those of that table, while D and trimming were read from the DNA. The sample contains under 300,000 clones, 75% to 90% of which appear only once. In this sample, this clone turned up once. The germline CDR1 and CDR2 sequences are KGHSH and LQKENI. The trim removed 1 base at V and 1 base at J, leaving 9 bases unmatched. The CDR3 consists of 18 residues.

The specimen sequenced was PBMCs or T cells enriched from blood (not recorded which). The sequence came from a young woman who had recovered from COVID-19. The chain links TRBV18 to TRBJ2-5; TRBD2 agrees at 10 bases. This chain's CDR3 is CASSPQLLLAGLQETQYF. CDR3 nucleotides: TGTGCCAGCTCACCACAGCTTCTACTAGCGGGGCTCCAAGAGACCCAGTACTTC.